Below are 5 T cell receptor beta chains sequenced from a single sample in a study of cytomegalovirus exposure and HLA in healthy donors. In the PCR, 60 Vbeta and 13 Jbeta primers were used. The repertoire was sequenced with immunoSEQ multiplex PCR; TCRdb's copy has only in-frame clones and lacks some. This sample has approximately 100,000 clones, with approximately 81% found just once. Sequenced material: PBMCs. These receptors all come from a woman in her twenties or thirties in good health and CMV-seronegative.

V gene TRBV6-1 combines with J gene TRBJ2-6; D gene uncertain. CDR3 length equals 15 residues. The V gene's germline CDR1 is MNHNS and CDR2 SASEGT. Trimming removed 2 bases from V and 0 bases from J, with 5 bases in between. Here the CDR3 DNA reads TGTGCCAGCAGTGAATCTCTCTCTGGGGCCAACGTCCTGACTTTC. As protein: CASSESLSGANVLTF.

The genes are TRBV7-9 and TRBJ2-3; D not resolved. Trimming removed 0 bases from V and 4 bases from J, with 2 bases in between. The CDR3 has 12 amino acids. Germline assignment: CDR1 SEHNR and CDR2 FQNEAQ (reference sequence). The CDR3 bases are TGTGCCAGCAGCTTAGCCTCAGATACGCAGTATTTT. This codes for CASSLASDTQYF.

The chain uses TRBV4-1 and TRBJ2-1, with TRBD2 matching 11 bases. The CDR3 covers 16 residues. CDR1 and CDR2 from the germline V gene are MGHRA and YSYEKL. The V gene end was trimmed by 0 bases and the J gene end by 9 bases; junction bases not matched to a gene: 7. DNA for the CDR3: TGCGCCAGCAGCCAAGATAACCTAGCGGGAGGAGGTGAGCAGTTCTTC. This codes for CASSQDNLAGGGEQFF.

The chain carries TRBV6-5 and TRBJ2-3, with D possibly being TRBD2 (5 bases). The CDR3 consists of 15 residues. CDR1 MNHEY and CDR2 SVGAGI come from the germline V gene. Trimming took off 3 bases at V and 4 bases at J, with 14 bases between the two ends. CDR3 in DNA: TGTGCCAGCAGTTATGGGCCCCTAGCACCAGATACGCAGTATTTT. As protein: CASSYGPLAPDTQYF.

The chain joins TRBV18 to TRBJ2-2; D not resolved. Trimming stripped 1 base from V and 1 base from J, with 4 bases between. CDR1 and CDR2 from the germline V gene are KGHSH and LQKENI. This CDR3 contains 14 residues. CDR3 in amino acids: CASSPRQNTGELFF. The CDR3 region has the DNA TGTGCCAGCTCACCACGACAGAACACCGGGGAGCTGTTTTTT.